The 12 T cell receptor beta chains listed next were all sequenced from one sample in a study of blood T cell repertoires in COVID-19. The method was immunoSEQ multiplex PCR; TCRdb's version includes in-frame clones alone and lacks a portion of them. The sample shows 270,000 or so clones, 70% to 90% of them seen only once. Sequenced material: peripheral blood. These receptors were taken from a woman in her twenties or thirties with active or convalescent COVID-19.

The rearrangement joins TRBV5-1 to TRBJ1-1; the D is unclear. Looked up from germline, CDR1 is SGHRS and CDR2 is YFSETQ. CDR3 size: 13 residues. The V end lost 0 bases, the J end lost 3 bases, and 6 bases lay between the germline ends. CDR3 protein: CASSLGAHTEAFF. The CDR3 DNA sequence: TGCGCCAGCAGCTTGGGCGCGCACACTGAAGCTTTCTTT. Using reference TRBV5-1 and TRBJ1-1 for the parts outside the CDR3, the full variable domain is KAGVTQTPRYLIKTRGQQVTLSCSPISGHRSVSWYQQTPGQGLQFLFEYFSETQRNKGNFPGRFSGRQFSNSRSEMNVSTLELGDSALYLCASSLGAHTEAFFGQGTRLTVV.

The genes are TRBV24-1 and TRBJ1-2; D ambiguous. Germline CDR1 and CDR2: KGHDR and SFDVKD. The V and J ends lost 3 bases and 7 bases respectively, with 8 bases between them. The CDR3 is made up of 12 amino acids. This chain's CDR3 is CATSDPPGGYTF. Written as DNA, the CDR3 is TGTGCCACCAGTGATCCCCCCGGTGGCTACACCTTC.

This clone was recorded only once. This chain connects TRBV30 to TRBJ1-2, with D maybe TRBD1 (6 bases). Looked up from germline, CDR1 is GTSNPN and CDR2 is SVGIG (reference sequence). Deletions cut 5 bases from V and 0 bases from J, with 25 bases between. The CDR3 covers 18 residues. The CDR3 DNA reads TGTGCCTGGGGAAGAAGACAGGCGACTTCTCTAGCTAACTATGGCTACACCTTC. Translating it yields CAWGRRQATSLANYGYTF.

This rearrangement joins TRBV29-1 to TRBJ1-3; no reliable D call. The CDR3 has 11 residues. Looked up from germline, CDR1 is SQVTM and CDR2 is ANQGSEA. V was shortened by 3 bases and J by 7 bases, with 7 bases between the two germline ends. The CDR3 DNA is TGCAGCGTTGAGGGAGGCAACACCATATATTTT. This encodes CSVEGGNTIYF.

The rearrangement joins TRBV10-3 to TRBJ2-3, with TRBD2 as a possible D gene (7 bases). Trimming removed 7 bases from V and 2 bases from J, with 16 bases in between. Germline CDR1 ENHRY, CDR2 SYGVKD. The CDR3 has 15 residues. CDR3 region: CAITEGGTHTDTQYF. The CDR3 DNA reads TGTGCCATCACCGAGGGGGGGACTCACACAGATACGCAGTATTTT.

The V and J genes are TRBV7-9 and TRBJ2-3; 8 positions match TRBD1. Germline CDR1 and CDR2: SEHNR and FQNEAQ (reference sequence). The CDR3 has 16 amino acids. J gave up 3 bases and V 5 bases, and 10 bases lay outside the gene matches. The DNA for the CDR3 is TGTGCCAGCAGCCCCAGGACAGGGAGTACGACAGATACGCAGTATTTT. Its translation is CASSPRTGSTTDTQYF. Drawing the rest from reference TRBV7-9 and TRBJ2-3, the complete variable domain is DTGVSQNPRHKITKRGQNVTFRCDPISEHNRLYWYRQTLGQGPEFLTYFQNEAQLEKSRLLSDRFSAERPKGSFSTLEIQRTEQGDSAMYLCASSPRTGSTTDTQYFGPGTRLTVL.

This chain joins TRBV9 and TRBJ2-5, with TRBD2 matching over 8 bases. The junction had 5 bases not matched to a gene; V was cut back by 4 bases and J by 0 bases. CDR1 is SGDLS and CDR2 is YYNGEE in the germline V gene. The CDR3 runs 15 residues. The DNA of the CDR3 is TGTGCCAGCAGCTCCCGCGGGGGGTACCAAGAGACCCAGTACTTC. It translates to CASSSRGGYQETQYF.

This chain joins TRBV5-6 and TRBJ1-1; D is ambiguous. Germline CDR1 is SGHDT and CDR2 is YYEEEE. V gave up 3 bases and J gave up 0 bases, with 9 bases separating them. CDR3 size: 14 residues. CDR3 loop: CASSSWELNTEAFF. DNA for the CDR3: TGTGCCAGCAGCTCATGGGAGTTGAACACTGAAGCTTTCTTT.

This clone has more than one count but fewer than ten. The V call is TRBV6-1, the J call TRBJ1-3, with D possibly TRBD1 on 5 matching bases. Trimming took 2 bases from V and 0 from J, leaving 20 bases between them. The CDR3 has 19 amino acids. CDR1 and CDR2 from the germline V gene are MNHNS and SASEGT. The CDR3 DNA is TGTGCCAGCAGTGAACAAGGTGGGGCAGGCCTTCTCTCTGGAAACACCATATATTTT. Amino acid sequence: CASSEQGGAGLLSGNTIYF.

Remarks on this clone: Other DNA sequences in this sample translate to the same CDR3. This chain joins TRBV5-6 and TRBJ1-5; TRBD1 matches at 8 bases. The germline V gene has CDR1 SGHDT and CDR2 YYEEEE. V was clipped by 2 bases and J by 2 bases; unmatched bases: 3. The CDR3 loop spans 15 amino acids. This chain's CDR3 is CASSFQGAGNQPQHF. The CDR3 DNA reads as TGTGCCAGCAGCTTTCAGGGGGCCGGCAATCAGCCCCAGCATTTT.

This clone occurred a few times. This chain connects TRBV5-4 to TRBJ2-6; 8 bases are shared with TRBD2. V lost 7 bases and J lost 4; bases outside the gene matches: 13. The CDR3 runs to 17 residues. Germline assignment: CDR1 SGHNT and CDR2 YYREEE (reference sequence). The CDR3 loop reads CASPNEPGGVGANVLTF. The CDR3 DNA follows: TGTGCCAGCCCCAACGAACCCGGGGGGGTCGGGGCCAACGTCCTGACTTTC.

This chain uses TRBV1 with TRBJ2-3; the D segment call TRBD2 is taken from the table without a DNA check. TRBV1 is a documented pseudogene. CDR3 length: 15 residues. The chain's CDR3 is CTSSHQRGRRDTQYF. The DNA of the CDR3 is TGCACCAGCAGCCATCAGCGGGGCAGGAGGGATACGCAGTATTTT.